The 20 T cell receptor beta chains reported below all come from one sample, sequenced in a study of cytomegalovirus exposure and HLA in healthy donors. With 60 Vbeta and 13 Jbeta primers, the PCR was carried out. Sequencing was performed with immunoSEQ multiplex PCR; in TCRdb, only in-frame clones are kept and a portion is missing. Of roughly 100,000 clones listed, around 79% were seen once; the top ten hold less than 5%. Sequenced: PBMCs. These receptors originate from a man aged 50-60 years in good health and CMV-seropositive.

The rearrangement joins TRBV19 to TRBJ2-4; TRBD1 matches 12 bases. Trimming cost V 5 bases and J 0 bases; bases outside gene matches: 14. CDR3 size: 20 residues. Germline lookup yields CDR1 LNHDA and CDR2 SQIVND (reference sequence). The CDR3 spells CASSPLPGQGALLAKNIQYF. The CDR3 bases are TGTGCCAGTAGTCCGCTTCCGGGACAGGGGGCCCTTTTAGCCAAAAACATTCAGTACTTC.

The chain carries TRBV19 and TRBJ2-7, with 8 bases aligning to TRBD2. The CDR3 extends over 14 amino acids. Germline V gives CDR1 LNHDA, CDR2 SQIVND (reference sequence). V dropped 6 bases and J dropped 0; count of bases not matched to a gene: 4. This chain's CDR3 is CASRVSGNSYEQYF. DNA of the CDR3: TGTGCCAGTAGGGTTAGCGGGAACTCCTACGAGCAGTACTTC.

This chain connects TRBV7-6 to TRBJ2-2; D is possibly TRBD1 (6 bases). V lost 4 bases, J lost 4 bases, and 13 bases lay in between. Germline CDR1 reads SGHVS; CDR2 reads FNYEAQ. The CDR3 contains 15 residues. The CDR3 bases are TGTGCCAGCAGCTCCAACTCACAGGGCACCGGGGAGCTGTTTTTT. Its protein product is CASSSNSQGTGELFF.

The chain couples TRBV19 to TRBJ2-3, with TRBD2 matching 13 bases. Germline-derived CDR1 and CDR2 are LNHDA and SQIVND (reference sequence). J lost 2 bases, V lost 7 bases, and 21 bases had no gene match. The CDR3 is 21 residues long. The CDR3 DNA is TGTGCCAGTATGCAATGGTTACTAGCGGGAGGGACCTCGGACTACACAGATACGCAGTATTTT. Its translation: CASMQWLLAGGTSDYTDTQYF.

The J gene is TRBJ2-7, the V gene TRBV12-2; the D call in the table, TRBD2, was not verified against the DNA. TRBV12-2 is designated a pseudogene. The CDR3 covers 15 residues. The CDR3 DNA sequence: TGTGCAAGTCGCTCAGGACTAGCGGGAGGTTACGAGCAGTACTTC. Its translation: CASRSGLAGGYEQYF.

This clone was observed a handful of times. V is TRBV18 and J is TRBJ1-1; the match to TRBD1 covers 7 bases. Per the germline V gene, CDR1 is KGHSH and CDR2 is LQKENI. Trimming took 1 base from V and 1 from J; bases not matched to a gene: 9. The CDR3 is made up of 17 amino acids. The CDR3 protein is CASSPRRQGGSNTEAFF. CDR3 bases: TGTGCCAGCTCACCACGACGACAGGGAGGCTCGAACACTGAAGCTTTCTTT.

V and J are TRBV27 and TRBJ2-7, with 12 bases fitting TRBD1. The CDR3 extends over 16 amino acids. J gave up 1 base and V 1 base, and 2 bases lay outside the gene matches. Germline CDR1 and CDR2: MNHEY and SMNVEV (reference sequence). CDR3 sequence reads: CASSLLGQGASYEQYF. The CDR3 coding sequence is TGTGCCAGCAGTTTATTGGGACAGGGGGCGTCCTACGAGCAGTACTTC.

This clone turned up a few times. This chain links TRBV11-2 with TRBJ2-4; tentatively, D is TRBD2 (5 bases). CDR3 length equals 17 residues. The V gene's germline CDR1 is SGHAT and CDR2 FQNNGV. Trimming removed 5 bases from V and 2 bases from J, with 19 bases in between. The CDR3 sequence is CASSPIGERGPKNIQYF. DNA of the CDR3: TGTGCCAGCAGCCCTATCGGGGAGAGAGGACCCAAAAACATTCAGTACTTC.

There are a few counts of this clone. The chain uses TRBV6-5 and TRBJ1-2; TRBD1 might be the D (6 bases). This CDR3 spans 13 amino acids. Germline CDR1 MNHEY, CDR2 SVGAGI. The V end lost 7 bases, the J end lost 4 bases, and 13 bases lay between the germline ends. This CDR3 reads CASIKGVGYGYTF. The CDR3 DNA is TGTGCCAGCATAAAGGGGGTCGGCTATGGCTACACCTTC.

The chain recombines TRBV19 with TRBJ2-3; 14 bases fit TRBD2. Germline CDR1 reads LNHDA; CDR2 reads SQIVND (reference sequence). The CDR3 is 16 residues long. V shed 5 bases and J 3 bases; nucleotides not matched to a gene: 4. This CDR3 is CASSPGLAGVTDTQYF. CDR3 DNA: TGTGCCAGTAGTCCGGGACTAGCGGGAGTTACAGATACGCAGTATTTT.

The chain uses TRBV27 and TRBJ2-5, with D possibly being TRBD1 (6 bases). The germline CDR1 and CDR2 sequences are MNHEY and SMNVEV (reference sequence). V was shortened by 3 bases and J by 5 bases, with 16 bases between the two germline ends. The CDR3 totals 15 residues. The CDR3 sequence is CASSFLGQGKETQYF. CDR3 sequence (DNA): TGTGCCAGCAGTTTCCTAGGCCAGGGGAAGGAGACCCAGTACTTC.

CDR3 region: CASSSPTGWSEAFF. For the CDR3, the DNA is TGTGCCAGCAGTTCCCCGACAGGGTGGAGTGAAGCTTTCTTT. The rearrangement uses TRBV28 and TRBJ1-1, with 7 positions matching TRBD1. V lost 4 bases, J lost 7 bases, and 9 bases stayed unmatched. CDR1 and CDR2 from the germline V gene are MDHEN and SYDVKM. The CDR3 loop spans 14 amino acids.

The rearrangement links TRBV7-3 to TRBJ2-3, with TRBD2 matching over 11 bases. The junction had 5 bases not matched to a gene; V was cut back by 5 bases and J by 4 bases. Per germline, CDR1 SGHTA and CDR2 FQGTGA. This CDR3 is built from 15 residues. The DNA of the CDR3 is TGTGCCAGCAGCCCCCGACTAGCGGGACCAGATACGCAGTATTTT. Protein product: CASSPRLAGPDTQYF.

The gene calls are TRBV25-1 and TRBJ2-7, with D maybe TRBD1 (6 bases). This CDR3 comprises 13 residues. Germline V CDR1 and CDR2: MGHDK, SYGVNS. V shed 5 bases and J shed 1 base, with 9 bases lying between them. The DNA for the CDR3 is TGTGCCAGCAGTAGGGACACTTCCTACGAGCAGTACTTC. Amino acids: CASSRDTSYEQYF.

The chain links TRBV7-9 to TRBJ1-2; TRBD1 might be the D (6 bases). The CDR3 consists of 13 residues. Trimming shortened V by 5 bases and J by 8 bases, and 15 bases separated the two germline ends. CDR1 and CDR2 (germline): SEHNR, FQNEAQ (reference sequence). The CDR3 nucleotides are TGTGCCAGCAGCACGTACAGGGAAGGGGGCTACACCTTC. It translates to CASSTYREGGYTF.

V is TRBV5-8 and J is TRBJ2-5, with a tentative D call TRBD1 (6 bases). In germline, CDR1 is SGHTS, CDR2 YDEGEE. The CDR3 length is 14 residues. V was cut by 2 bases and J by 0 bases, with 8 bases left in between. DNA of the CDR3: TGTGCCAGCAGCTTCCGGGACAACCAAGAGACCCAGTACTTC. Its translation is CASSFRDNQETQYF. The full variable domain, with the rest looked up from reference TRBV5-8 and TRBJ2-5, is EAGVTQSPTHLIKTRGQQATLRCSPISGHTSVYWYQQALGLGLQFLLWYDEGEERNRGNFPPRFSGRQFPNYSSELNVNALELEDSALYLCASSFRDNQETQYFGPGTRLLVL.

This clone was found once. The chain combines TRBV7-9 with TRBJ2-5; TRBD2 aligns across 8 bases. J lost 5 bases, V lost 2 bases, and 7 bases had no gene match. The CDR3 is made up of 15 amino acids. Germline assignment: CDR1 SEHNR and CDR2 FQNEAQ (reference sequence). The CDR3 bases are TGTGCCAGCAGCTTAAGAAGCGGGAGCGGTGAGACCCAGTACTTC. Its protein product is CASSLRSGSGETQYF.

The V and J genes are TRBV4-1 and TRBJ2-6, with D possibly matching TRBD1 (6 bases). Germline CDR1 is MGHRA and CDR2 is YSYEKL. V was trimmed by 0 bases and J by 0 bases, leaving 15 bases between them. The CDR3 sequence is 19 residues long. CDR3 DNA: TGCGCCAGCAGCCAAGATCGTGGTCAGGGGATCTCTGGGGCCAACGTCCTGACTTTC. Residues: CASSQDRGQGISGANVLTF.

This clone was seen just once. V is TRBV10-3 and J is TRBJ2-7; D unclear. CDR3 length: 12 amino acids. With 3 bases removed from V and 4 bases from J, the gap between germline ends came to 7 bases. Germline V gene lookup returns CDR1 ENHRY and CDR2 SYGVKD. The CDR3 loop is CAISDVEYEQYF. In DNA form, the CDR3 reads TGTGCCATCAGTGACGTGGAGTACGAGCAGTACTTC.

The V call is TRBV7-2, the J call TRBJ1-4, with D maybe TRBD1 (5 bases). The germline V gene encodes CDR1 SGHTA and CDR2 FQGNSA. Trimming took off 5 bases at V and 8 bases at J, with 18 bases between the two ends. This CDR3 has 15 residues. Here the CDR3 reads CASSLRQSSREKLFF. CDR3 nucleotide sequence: TGTGCCAGCAGCCTAAGACAGAGCTCAAGAGAAAAACTGTTTTTT.